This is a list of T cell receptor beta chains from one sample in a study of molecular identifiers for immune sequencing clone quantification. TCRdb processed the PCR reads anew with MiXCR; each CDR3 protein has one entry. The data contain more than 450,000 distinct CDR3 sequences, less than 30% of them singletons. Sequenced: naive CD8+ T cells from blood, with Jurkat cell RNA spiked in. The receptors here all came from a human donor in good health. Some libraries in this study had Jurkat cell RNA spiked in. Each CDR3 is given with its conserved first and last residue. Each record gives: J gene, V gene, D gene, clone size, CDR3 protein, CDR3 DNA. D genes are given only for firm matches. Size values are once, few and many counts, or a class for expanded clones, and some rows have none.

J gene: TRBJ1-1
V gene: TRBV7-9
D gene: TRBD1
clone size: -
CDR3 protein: CASRPPGTGLEAFF
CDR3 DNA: TGTGCCAGCAGACCACCCGGGACAGGACTGGAAGCTTTCTTT

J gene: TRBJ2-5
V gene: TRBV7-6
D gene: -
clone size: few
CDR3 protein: CASSLGLSQETQYF
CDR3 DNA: TGTGCCAGCAGCTTAGGACTGTCGCAAGAGACCCAGTACTTC

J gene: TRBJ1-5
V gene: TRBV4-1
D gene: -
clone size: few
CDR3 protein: CASSSVSGFSNQPQHF
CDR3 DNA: TGCGCCAGCAGCTCCGTTTCGGGGTTTAGCAATCAGCCCCAGCATTTT

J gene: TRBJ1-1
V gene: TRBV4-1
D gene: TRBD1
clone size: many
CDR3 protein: CASSQVTGANTEAFF
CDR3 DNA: TGCGCCAGCAGCCAAGTAACAGGGGCGAACACTGAAGCTTTCTTT

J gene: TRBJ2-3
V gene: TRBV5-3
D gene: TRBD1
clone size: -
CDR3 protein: CASNRGQGSTDTQYF
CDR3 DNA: TGTGCCAGCAACCGGGGACAGGGGAGCACAGATACGCAGTATTTT

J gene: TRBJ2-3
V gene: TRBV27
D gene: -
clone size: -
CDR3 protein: CASSPGVSGSTDTQYF
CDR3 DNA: TGTGCCAGCAGTCCCGGGGTGAGCGGCAGCACAGATACGCAGTATTTT

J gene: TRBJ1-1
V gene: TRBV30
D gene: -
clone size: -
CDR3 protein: CAAGGAPNTEAFF
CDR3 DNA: TGTGCCGCCGGGGGGGCACCGAACACTGAAGCTTTCTTT

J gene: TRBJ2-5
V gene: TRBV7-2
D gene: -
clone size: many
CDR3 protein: CASSLVGGQETQYF
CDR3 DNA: TGTGCCAGCAGCTTAGTGGGCGGACAAGAGACCCAGTACTTC

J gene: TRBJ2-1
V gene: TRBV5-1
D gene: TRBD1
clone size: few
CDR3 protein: CASNLGDSDYNEQFF
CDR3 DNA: TGCGCCAGCAACCTTGGGGACAGCGATTACAATGAGCAGTTCTTC

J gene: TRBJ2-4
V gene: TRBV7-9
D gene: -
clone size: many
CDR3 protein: CASSPPRGNKNIQYF
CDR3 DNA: TGTGCCAGCAGCCCCCCCAGGGGAAACAAAAACATTCAGTACTTC

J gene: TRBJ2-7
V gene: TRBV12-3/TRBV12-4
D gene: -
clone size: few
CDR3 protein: CASSLTLEPWEQYF
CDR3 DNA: TGTGCCAGCAGTTTAACTCTAGAACCTTGGGAGCAGTACTTC

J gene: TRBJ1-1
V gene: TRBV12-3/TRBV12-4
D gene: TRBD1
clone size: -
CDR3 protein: CTSSLGTANTEAFF
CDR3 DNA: TGTACCAGCAGTTTAGGGACAGCCAACACTGAAGCTTTCTTT

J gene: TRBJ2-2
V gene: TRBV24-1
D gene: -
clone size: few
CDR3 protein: CATSEDHAGELFF
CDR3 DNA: TGTGCCACCAGTGAAGACCACGCCGGGGAGCTGTTTTTT

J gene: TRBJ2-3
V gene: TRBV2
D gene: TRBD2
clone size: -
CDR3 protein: CASSEPSGEAADTQYF
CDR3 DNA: TGTGCCAGCAGTGAACCTAGCGGGGAGGCGGCAGATACGCAGTATTTT

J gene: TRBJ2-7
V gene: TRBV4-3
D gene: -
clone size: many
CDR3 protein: CASSQDMGSSYEQYF
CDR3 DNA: TGCGCCAGCAGCCAAGATATGGGGAGCTCCTACGAGCAGTACTTC

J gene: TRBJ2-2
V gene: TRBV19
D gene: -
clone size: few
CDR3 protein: CASSIVLIWSGGELFF
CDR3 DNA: TGTGCCAGTAGTATAGTGTTAATTTGGAGCGGCGGGGAGCTGTTTTTT

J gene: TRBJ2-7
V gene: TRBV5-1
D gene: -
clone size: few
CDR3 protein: CASSLDLGYVEQYF
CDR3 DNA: TGCGCCAGCAGCTTGGATCTTGGTTACGTTGAGCAGTACTTC

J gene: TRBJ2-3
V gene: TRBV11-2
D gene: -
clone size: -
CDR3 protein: CASSLLQETDTQYF
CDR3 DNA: TGTGCCAGCAGCTTACTCCAGGAGACAGATACGCAGTATTTT

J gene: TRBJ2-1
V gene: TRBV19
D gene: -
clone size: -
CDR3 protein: CASSIAGSSYNEQFF
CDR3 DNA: TGTGCCAGTAGTATTGCCGGGAGCTCCTACAATGAGCAGTTCTTC

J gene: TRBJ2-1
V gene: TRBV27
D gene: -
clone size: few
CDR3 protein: CASTKVPLGLDEQFF
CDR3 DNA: TGTGCCAGCACCAAAGTCCCGTTAGGACTCGATGAGCAGTTCTTC

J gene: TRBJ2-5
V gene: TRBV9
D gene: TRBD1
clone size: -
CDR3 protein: CASSVAGTGGETQYF
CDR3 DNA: TGTGCCAGCAGCGTAGCTGGGACAGGGGGGGAGACCCAGTACTTC

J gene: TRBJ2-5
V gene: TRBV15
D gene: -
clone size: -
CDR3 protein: CATIGFPSETQYF
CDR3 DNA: TGTGCCACCATAGGGTTCCCTTCAGAGACCCAGTACTTC

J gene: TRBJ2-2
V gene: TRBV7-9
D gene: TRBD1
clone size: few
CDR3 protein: CASSSEGTGRTINTGELFF
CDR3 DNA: TGTGCCAGCAGCTCCGAAGGGACAGGGCGCACCATCAACACCGGGGAGCTGTTTTTT

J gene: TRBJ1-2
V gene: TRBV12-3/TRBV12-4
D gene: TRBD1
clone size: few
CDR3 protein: CASSGRDRGYFVDYTF
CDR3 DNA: TGTGCCAGCAGTGGCCGGGACAGGGGTTATTTTGTTGACTACACCTTC

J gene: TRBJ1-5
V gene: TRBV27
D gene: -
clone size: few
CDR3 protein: CASSPTGGGASNQPQHF
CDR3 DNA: TGTGCCAGCAGTCCAACCGGGGGCGGGGCTAGCAATCAGCCCCAGCATTTT

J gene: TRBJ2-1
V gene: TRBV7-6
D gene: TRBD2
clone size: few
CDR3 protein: CASSRSGGPGNEQFF
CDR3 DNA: TGTGCCAGCAGCCGTAGCGGGGGGCCGGGCAATGAGCAGTTCTTC

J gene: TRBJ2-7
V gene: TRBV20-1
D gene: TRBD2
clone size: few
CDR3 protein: CSAKGLAASSYEQYF
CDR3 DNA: TGCAGTGCTAAGGGACTAGCTGCTAGCTCCTACGAGCAGTACTTC

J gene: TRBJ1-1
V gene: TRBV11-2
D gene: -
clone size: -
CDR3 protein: CASSLAYPGGLGNTEAFF
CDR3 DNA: TGTGCCAGCAGCTTAGCTTATCCCGGTGGGCTCGGGAACACTGAAGCTTTCTTT

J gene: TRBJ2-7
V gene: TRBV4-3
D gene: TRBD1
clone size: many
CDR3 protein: CASSQGTGRYEQYF
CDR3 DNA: TGCGCCAGCAGCCAAGGGACAGGGCGCTACGAGCAGTACTTC

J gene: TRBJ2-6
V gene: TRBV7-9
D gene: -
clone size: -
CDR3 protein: CASWGGGANVLTF
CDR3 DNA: TGTGCCAGCTGGGGAGGTGGGGCCAACGTCCTGACTTTC

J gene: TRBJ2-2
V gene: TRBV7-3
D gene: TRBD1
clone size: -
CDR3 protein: CASSSATGGGGELFF
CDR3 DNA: TGTGCCAGCAGCTCCGCTACAGGGGGCGGCGGGGAGCTGTTTTTT

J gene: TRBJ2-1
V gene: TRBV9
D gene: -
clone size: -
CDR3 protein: CASSGPGSYDEQFF
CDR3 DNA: TGTGCCAGCAGCGGGCCAGGGTCCTACGATGAGCAGTTCTTC

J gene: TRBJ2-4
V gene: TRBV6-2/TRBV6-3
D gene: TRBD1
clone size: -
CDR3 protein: CASHPDHLRGQKNIQYF
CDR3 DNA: TGTGCCAGTCATCCCGATCATCTCCGGGGACAGAAAAACATTCAGTACTTC

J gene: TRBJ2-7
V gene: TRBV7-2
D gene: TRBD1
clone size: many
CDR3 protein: CASSGTGTGYEQYF
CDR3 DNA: TGTGCCAGCAGCGGAACCGGGACAGGCTACGAGCAGTACTTC

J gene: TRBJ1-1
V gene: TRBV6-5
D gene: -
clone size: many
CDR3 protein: CASIPTADLGRQAFF
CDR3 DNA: TGTGCCAGCATCCCCACGGCCGATTTAGGACGACAAGCTTTCTTT

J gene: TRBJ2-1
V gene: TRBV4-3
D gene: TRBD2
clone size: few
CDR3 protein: CASSQRTSGSLGNEQFF
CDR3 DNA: TGCGCCAGCAGCCAAAGGACTAGCGGGAGTTTGGGTAATGAGCAGTTCTTC

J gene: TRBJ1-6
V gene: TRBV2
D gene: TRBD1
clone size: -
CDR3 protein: CTSSEDRGFSPLHF
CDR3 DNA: TGTACCAGCAGTGAAGACAGGGGTTTTTCACCCCTCCACTTT

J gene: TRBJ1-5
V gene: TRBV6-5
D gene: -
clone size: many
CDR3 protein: CASSYTSNQPQHF
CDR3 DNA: TGTGCCAGCAGCTATACTAGCAATCAGCCCCAGCATTTT

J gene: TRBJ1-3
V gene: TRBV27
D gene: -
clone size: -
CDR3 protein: CASSLNLGNTIYF
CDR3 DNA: TGTGCCAGCAGTTTAAATTTGGGAAACACCATATATTTT

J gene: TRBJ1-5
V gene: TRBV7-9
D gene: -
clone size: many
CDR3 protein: CASGNQGISNQPQHF
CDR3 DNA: TGTGCCAGCGGAAACCAGGGGATCAGCAATCAGCCCCAGCATTTT